Listed below are T cell receptor beta chains from one sample, sequenced in a study of T cell repertoires in ileal Crohn's disease. Profiled with immunoSEQ multiplex PCR; TCRdb holds only in-frame clones, not every one. The profile covers roughly 13,000 clones, with around 80% appearing a single time and under 20% taken by the ten largest. The sequenced material came from ileal tissue. These receptors all come from an adult with Crohn's disease. Each CDR3 is given with its conserved first and last residue. A D gene is named only where the DNA matches it firmly. A clone size is listed for some rows: how often the clone was seen (once, few, many), or a class if it is expanded.

V gene	clone size	J gene	D gene	CDR3 protein	CDR3 DNA
TRBV5-8	.	TRBJ2-5	TRBD2	CASSLESREGRETQYF	TGTGCCAGCAGCTTGGAATCGCGGGAGGGTCGAGAGACCCAGTACTTC
TRBV2	.	TRBJ1-5	.	CASSLTGVNQPQHF	TGTGCCAGCAGTTTGACCGGGGTCAATCAGCCCCAGCATTTT
TRBV7-3	.	TRBJ2-1	TRBD2	CASSLGPRALAGGPNEQFF	TGTGCCAGCAGCTTAGGGCCTCGGGCACTAGCGGGGGGGCCAAATGAGCAGTTCTTC
TRBV11-2	.	TRBJ2-1	TRBD2	CASSLPMGGVVSLFF	TGTGCCAGCAGCCTCCCTATGGGGGGGGTCGTCTCGCTGTTCTTC
TRBV7-8	.	TRBJ1-1	.	CASSSQRRAEAFF	TGTGCCAGCAGCTCCCAAAGGAGAGCTGAAGCTTTCTTT
TRBV11-2	.	TRBJ2-1	.	CASSWTAYNEQFF	TGTGCCAGCAGCTGGACAGCATACAATGAGCAGTTCTTC
TRBV28	.	TRBJ2-5	TRBD1	CASSLIDRGRETQYF	TGTGCCAGCAGTTTAATTGACAGGGGAAGAGAGACCCAGTACTTC
TRBV6-6	.	TRBJ2-7	.	CASTTGLYEQYF	TGTGCCAGCACCACGGGGTTGTACGAGCAGTACTTC
TRBV6-1	.	TRBJ1-5	.	CASIVSGVSQPQHF	TGTGCCAGCATCGTTTCAGGGGTGTCTCAGCCCCAGCATTTT
TRBV29-1	.	TRBJ1-3	.	CSVEDRRSGNTIYF	TGCAGCGTTGAGGATAGGAGGTCTGGAAACACCATATATTTT
TRBV7-3	.	TRBJ2-3	TRBD1	CASSTGQGPGTQYF	TGTGCCAGCAGCACCGGACAGGGGCCAGGTACGCAGTATTTT
TRBV28	.	TRBJ1-5	TRBD1	CASSILDRANQPQHF	TGTGCCAGCAGCATCCTAGACAGGGCAAATCAGCCCCAGCATTTT
TRBV4-2	.	TRBJ1-5	.	CASSQDGRQPQHF	TGTGCCAGCAGCCAAGACGGGAGGCAGCCCCAGCATTTT
TRBV6-1	.	TRBJ2-2	.	CASSEIRNTGELFF	TGTGCCAGCAGTGAAATCAGGAACACCGGGGAGCTGTTTTTT
TRBV18	.	TRBJ1-1	TRBD1	CASSLRRTGGGKPFF	TGTGCCAGCTCACTCCGGAGGACAGGCGGCGGGAAACCTTTCTTT
TRBV5-6	.	TRBJ1-2	.	CASSLVIGYGYTF	TGTGCCAGCAGCTTGGTGATCGGCTATGGCTACACCTTC
TRBV28	.	TRBJ2-3	.	CASSFWPGGTDTQYF	TGTGCCAGCAGTTTTTGGCCGGGAGGCACAGATACGCAGTATTTT
TRBV2	.	TRBJ2-5	.	CASNNNRLETQYF	TGTGCCAGCAATAACAACCGCCTGGAGACCCAGTACTTC
TRBV5-1	few	TRBJ2-2	TRBD1	CASSTDRAGELFF	TGCGCCAGCAGCACCGACAGGGCCGGGGAGCTGTTTTTT
TRBV7-6	.	TRBJ1-1	.	CASSLFFPGGMNTEAFF	TGTGCCAGCAGCTTATTTTTCCCGGGGGGCATGAACACTGAAGCTTTCTTT
TRBV10-3	.	TRBJ1-6	.	CAIQAGLGSPLHF	TGTGCCATCCAGGCAGGACTGGGGTCACCCCTCCACTTT
TRBV7-2	.	TRBJ2-5	TRBD2	CASSSSGSLQETQYF	TGTGCCAGCAGCTCTAGCGGGAGCCTACAAGAGACCCAGTACTTC